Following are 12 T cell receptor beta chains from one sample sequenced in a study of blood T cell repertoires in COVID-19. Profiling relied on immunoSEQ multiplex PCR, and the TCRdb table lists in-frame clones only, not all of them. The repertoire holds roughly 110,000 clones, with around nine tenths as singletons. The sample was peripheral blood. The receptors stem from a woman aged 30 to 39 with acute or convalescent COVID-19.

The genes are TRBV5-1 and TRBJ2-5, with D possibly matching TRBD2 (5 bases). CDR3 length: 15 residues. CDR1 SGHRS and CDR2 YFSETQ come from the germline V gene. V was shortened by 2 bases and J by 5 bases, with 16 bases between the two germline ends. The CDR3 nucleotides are TGCGCCAGCAGCTTTAAACGGGGTACCGGGGAGACCCAGTACTTC. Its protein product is CASSFKRGTGETQYF.

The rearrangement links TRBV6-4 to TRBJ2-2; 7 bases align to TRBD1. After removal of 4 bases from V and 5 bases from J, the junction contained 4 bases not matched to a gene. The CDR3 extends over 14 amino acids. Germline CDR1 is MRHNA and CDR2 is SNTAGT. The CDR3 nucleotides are TGTGCCAGCAGTGCAAGACAGGGAACCGGGGAGCTGTTTTTT. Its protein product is CASSARQGTGELFF.

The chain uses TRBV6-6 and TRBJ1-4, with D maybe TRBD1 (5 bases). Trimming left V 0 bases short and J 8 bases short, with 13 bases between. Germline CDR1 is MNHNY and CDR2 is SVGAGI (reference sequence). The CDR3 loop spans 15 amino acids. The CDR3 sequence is CASSYSQGREEKLFF. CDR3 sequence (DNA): TGTGCCAGCAGTTACTCTCAGGGTCGGGAGGAAAAACTGTTTTTT.

The CDR3 DNA reads TGTGCCAGCGGGCCCGACTCTGGGGCCAACGTCCTGACTTTC. Residues: CASGPDSGANVLTF. The rearrangement joins TRBV7-9 to TRBJ2-6; no clear D gene. CDR1 and CDR2 (germline): SEHNR, FQNEAQ (reference sequence). CDR3 length: 14 amino acids. V was trimmed by 8 bases and J by 0 bases, leaving 8 bases between them. Variable domain in full (rest from reference TRBV7-9 and TRBJ2-6): DTGVSQNPRHKITKRGQNVTFRCDPISEHNRLYWYRQTLGQGPEFLTYFQNEAQLEKSRLLSDRFSAERPKGSFSTLEIQRTEQGDSAMYLCASGPDSGANVLTFGAGSRLTVL.

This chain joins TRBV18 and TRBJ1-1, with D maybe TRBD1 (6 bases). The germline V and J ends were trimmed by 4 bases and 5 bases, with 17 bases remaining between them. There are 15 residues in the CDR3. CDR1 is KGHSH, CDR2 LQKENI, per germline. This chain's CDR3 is CASSLEQGRNTEAFF. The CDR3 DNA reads TGTGCCAGCTCACTAGAACAGGGTAGGAATACTGAAGCTTTCTTT. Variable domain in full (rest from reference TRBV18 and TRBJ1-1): NAGVMQNPRHLVRRRGQEARLRCSPMKGHSHVYWYRQLPEEGLKFMVYLQKENIIDESGMPKERFSAEFPKEGPSILRIQQVVRGDSAAYFCASSLEQGRNTEAFFGQGTRLTVV.

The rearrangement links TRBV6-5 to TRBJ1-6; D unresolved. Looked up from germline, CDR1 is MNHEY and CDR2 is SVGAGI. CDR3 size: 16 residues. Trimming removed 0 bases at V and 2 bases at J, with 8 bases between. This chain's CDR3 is CASSYSRLPYNSPLHF. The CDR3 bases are TGTGCCAGCAGTTACTCGAGGTTGCCCTATAATTCACCCCTCCACTTT.

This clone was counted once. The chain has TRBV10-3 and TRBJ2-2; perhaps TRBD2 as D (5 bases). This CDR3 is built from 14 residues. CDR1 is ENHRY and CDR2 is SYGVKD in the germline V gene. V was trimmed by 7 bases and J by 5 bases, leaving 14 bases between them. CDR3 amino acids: CAITPTLATGELFF. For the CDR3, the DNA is TGTGCCATCACGCCTACTTTAGCGACCGGGGAGCTGTTTTTT.

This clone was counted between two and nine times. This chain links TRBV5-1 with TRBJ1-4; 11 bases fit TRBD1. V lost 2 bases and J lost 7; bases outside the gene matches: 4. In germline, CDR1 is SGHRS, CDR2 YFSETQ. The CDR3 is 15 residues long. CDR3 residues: CASSFSGTGGEKLFF. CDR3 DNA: TGCGCCAGCAGCTTCTCCGGGACAGGGGGTGAAAAACTGTTTTTT.

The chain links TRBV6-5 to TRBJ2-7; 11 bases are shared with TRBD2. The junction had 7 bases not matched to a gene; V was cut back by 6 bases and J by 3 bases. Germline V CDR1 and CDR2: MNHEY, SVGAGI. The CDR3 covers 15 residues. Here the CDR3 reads CASRPLAGGNYEQYF. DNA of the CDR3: TGTGCCAGCAGACCGCTAGCGGGGGGTAACTACGAGCAGTACTTC.

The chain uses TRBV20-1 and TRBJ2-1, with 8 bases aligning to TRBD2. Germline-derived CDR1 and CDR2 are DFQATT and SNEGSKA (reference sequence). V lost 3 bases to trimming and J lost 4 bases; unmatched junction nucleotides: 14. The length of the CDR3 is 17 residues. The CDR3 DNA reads TGCAGTGCTAGTCCCGAAAGGCGGGAGGTCCTTTACAATGAGCAGTTCTTC. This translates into CSASPERREVLYNEQFF.

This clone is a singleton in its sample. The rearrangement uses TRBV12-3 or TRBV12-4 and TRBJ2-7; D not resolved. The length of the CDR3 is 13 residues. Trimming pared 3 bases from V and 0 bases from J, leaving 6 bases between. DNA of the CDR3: TGTGCCAGCAGTTTGAGTAGCTCCTACGAGCAGTACTTC. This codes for CASSLSSSYEQYF.

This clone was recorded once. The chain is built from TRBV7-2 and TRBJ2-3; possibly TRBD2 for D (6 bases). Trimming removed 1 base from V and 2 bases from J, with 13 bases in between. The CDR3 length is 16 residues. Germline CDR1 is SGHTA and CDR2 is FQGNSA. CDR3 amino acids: CASSLVGRGPTDTQYF. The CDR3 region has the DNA TGTGCCAGCAGCTTAGTTGGGCGGGGACCCACAGATACGCAGTATTTT.